This is a list of T cell receptor beta chains from one sample in a study of cytomegalovirus exposure and HLA in healthy donors. Sequenced by immunoSEQ multiplex PCR; TCRdb stores in-frame clones only, minus some. The table records about 150,000 clones, 65% to 90% of them present only once. What was sequenced was PBMCs. The receptors here all came from a man aged 50-60 years in good health and CMV-seropositive. CDR3s include the opening cysteine and the closing phenylalanine or tryptophan. The D gene is left open where the match is weak. Part of the rows lack a size; the others show once, few, many or a class for expanded clones.

V	J	D	size	CDR3
TRBV7-9	TRBJ2-1	TRBD1	.	CASRHRDRDAEQFF
TRBV6-6	TRBJ2-1	TRBD2	few	CASSRTSGVNEQFF
TRBV6-1	TRBJ2-3	TRBD2	.	CASSGGAGEDTQYF
TRBV2	TRBJ2-1	TRBD2	.	CASRLTITSGIYNEQFF
TRBV4-1	TRBJ1-5	.	few	CASSAINLGAPGEPQHF
TRBV5-8	TRBJ1-3	.	.	CASSLDGAAGNTIYF
TRBV6-1	TRBJ1-1	TRBD1	.	CASSAQGDTEAFF
TRBV4-1	TRBJ2-1	.	.	CASSPVTANEQFF
TRBV11-2	TRBJ2-2	TRBD1	.	CASSLRTGTNTGELFF
TRBV9	TRBJ2-2	TRBD1	.	CASSAHRGNTGELFF
TRBV7-2	TRBJ2-1	TRBD2	.	CASTLLAGGLEQFF
TRBV7-7	TRBJ2-3	TRBD2	.	CASSLRPAGGGTDTQYF
TRBV7-9	TRBJ2-1	TRBD2	.	CASSPLAGGLNEQFF
TRBV6-5	TRBJ1-6	TRBD1	.	CASSYSNRGFNSPLHF
TRBV5-4	TRBJ1-2	.	.	CASSRSTEVYGYTF
TRBV4-1	TRBJ1-2	.	.	CASSQEGQHYGYTF